This T cell receptor (beta chain) was obtained from a study of cytomegalovirus exposure and HLA in healthy donors. PCR employed 60 Vbeta and 13 Jbeta primers. Per the study methods: It was a later analysis that counted around 85 million unique TCR beta chains, of which some 9.9 million were shared. The assay was immunoSEQ multiplex PCR, and TCRdb's table has in-frame clones only and misses some. V and J calls and clone size are given by that table; D and trimming were obtained from the DNA. The repertoire includes 150,000 or so clones, around 80% of them detected once, and around 6.5% sits in the top ten. There are 15 residues in the CDR3. Germline V gives CDR1 SEHNR, CDR2 FQNEAQ (reference sequence). V lost 1 base to trimming and J lost 4 bases; unmatched junction nucleotides: 4. This clone was observed a handful of times.

This TCR was sampled from a male donor in good health and CMV-seropositive. The V and J genes are TRBV7-9 and TRBJ1-5, with TRBD1 identical over 7 bases. The specimen sequenced was PBMCs. CDR3 residues: CASSLGRTGNQPQHF. The CDR3 DNA follows: TGTGCCAGCAGCTTAGGGCGGACAGGAAATCAGCCCCAGCATTTT. Full variable domain (remainder filled in from reference TRBV7-9 and TRBJ1-5): DTGVSQNPRHKITKRGQNVTFRCDPISEHNRLYWYRQTLGQGPEFLTYFQNEAQLEKSRLLSDRFSAERPKGSFSTLEIQRTEQGDSAMYLCASSLGRTGNQPQHFGDGTRLSIL.